The clone carrying this TCR beta chain was picked up many times. The antigen is not known. V lost 2 bases, J lost 5 bases, and 12 bases lay in between. The germline CDR1 and CDR2 sequences are DFQATT and SNEGSKA (reference sequence). The CDR3 totals 13 residues. The data originate from a study of CD8 T cells in ankylosing spondylitis. Study-wide results and limits: Disease-linked clones proved CD8+ and comparatively uncommon in peripheral blood.

TCRdb reprocessed the 5' RACE reads via MiXCR and lists one record per CDR3 protein. The table includes roughly 200,000 distinct CDR3 sequences, about 13% detected once. Input material: blood, either unsorted or a sorted T cell fraction (not recorded which). The sequence derives from a male donor with ankylosing spondylitis or in good health (not recorded which). The chain couples TRBV20-1 to TRBJ1-1; possible D gene TRBD1, 6 bases. CDR3: CSARLLTGTEAFF. Here the CDR3 DNA reads TGCAGTGCTAGACTACTAACAGGGACTGAAGCTTTCTTT.